This T cell receptor beta chain was sequenced during a study of blood T cell repertoires in COVID-19. Across the whole study: Acute and convalescent COVID-19 specimens originated in the United States, Italy and Spain.

V was clipped by 5 bases and J by 5 bases; unmatched bases: 5. Germline lookup yields CDR1 SGHTA and CDR2 FQGNSA. The CDR3 is 14 residues long. Clones were read by immunoSEQ multiplex PCR, and TCRdb kept only the in-frame ones, dropping some. This sample yields 45,000 to 70,000 clones, of which 65% to 85% are seen a single time; 6.5% to 8.5% belongs to the top ten. The sequenced material came from peripheral blood. The receptor was derived from a man aged 60-69 years with acute or convalescent COVID-19. V gene TRBV7-2 combines with J gene TRBJ1-1; 10 nucleotides align to TRBD1. The DNA for the CDR3 is TGTGCCAGCAGCGGGTGGACAGGGGGGACTGAAGCTTTCTTT. Encoded protein: CASSGWTGGTEAFF.